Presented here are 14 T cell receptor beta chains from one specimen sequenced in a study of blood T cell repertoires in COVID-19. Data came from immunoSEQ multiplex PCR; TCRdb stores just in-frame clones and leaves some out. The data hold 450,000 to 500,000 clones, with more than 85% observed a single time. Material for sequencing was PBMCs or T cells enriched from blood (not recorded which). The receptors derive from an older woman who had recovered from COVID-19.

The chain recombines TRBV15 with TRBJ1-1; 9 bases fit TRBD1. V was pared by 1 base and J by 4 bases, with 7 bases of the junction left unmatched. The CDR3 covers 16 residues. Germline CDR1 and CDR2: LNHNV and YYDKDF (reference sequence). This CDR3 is CATSRGFGQGFTEAFF. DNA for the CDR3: TGTGCCACCAGCAGAGGTTTTGGACAGGGGTTCACTGAAGCTTTCTTT. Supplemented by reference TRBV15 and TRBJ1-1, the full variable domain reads DAMVIQNPRYQVTQFGKPVTLSCSQTLNHNVMYWYQQKSSQAPKLLFHYYDKDFNNEADTPDNFQSRRPNTSFCFLDIRSPGLGDTAMYLCATSRGFGQGFTEAFFGQGTRLTVV.

The CDR3 region is CATSAPPTNTGELFF. In nucleotides, the CDR3 is TGTGCCACCAGTGCCCCGCCTACGAACACCGGGGAGCTGTTTTTT. V gene TRBV24-1 combines with J gene TRBJ2-2; D call uncertain. V lost 5 bases and J lost 0, with 9 bases in between. This CDR3 is 15 amino acids long. The germline gives CDR1 KGHDR, CDR2 SFDVKD.

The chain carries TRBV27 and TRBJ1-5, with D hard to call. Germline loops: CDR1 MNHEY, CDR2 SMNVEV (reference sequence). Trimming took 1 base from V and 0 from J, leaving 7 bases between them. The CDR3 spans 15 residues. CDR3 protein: CASSLWADSNQPQHF. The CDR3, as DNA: TGTGCCAGCAGTTTATGGGCAGATAGCAATCAGCCCCAGCATTTT.

The CDR3 sequence: CASSLGGRGRFYGYTF. In DNA, the CDR3 is TGTGCCAGCAGCCTAGGGGGGAGGGGGAGGTTCTATGGCTACACCTTC. This chain joins TRBV7-2 and TRBJ1-2; maybe TRBD1 (6 bases). Looked up from germline, CDR1 is SGHTA and CDR2 is FQGNSA. Trimming shortened V by 5 bases and J by 4 bases, and 20 bases separated the two germline ends. The CDR3 runs 16 residues.

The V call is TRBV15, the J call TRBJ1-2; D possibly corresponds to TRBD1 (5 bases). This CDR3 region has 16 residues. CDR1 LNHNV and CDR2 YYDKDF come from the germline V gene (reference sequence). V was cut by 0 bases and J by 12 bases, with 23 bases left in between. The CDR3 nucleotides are TGTGCCACCAGCAGAGAAGATCCCGGGTTTTGGAGGGGCAACACCTTC. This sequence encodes CATSREDPGFWRGNTF.

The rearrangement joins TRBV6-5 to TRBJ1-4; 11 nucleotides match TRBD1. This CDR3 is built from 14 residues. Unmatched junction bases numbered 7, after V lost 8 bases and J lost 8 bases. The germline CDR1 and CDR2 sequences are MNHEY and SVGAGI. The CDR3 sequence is CASGGQGAREKLFF. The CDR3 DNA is TGTGCCAGCGGAGGACAGGGGGCGCGGGAAAAACTGTTTTTT.

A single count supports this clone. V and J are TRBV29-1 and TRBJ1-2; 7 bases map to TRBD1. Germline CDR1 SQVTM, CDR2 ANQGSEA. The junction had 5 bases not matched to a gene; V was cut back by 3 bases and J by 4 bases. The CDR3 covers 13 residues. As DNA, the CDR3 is TGCAGCGTTGATAACAGGGGAGGCTATGGCTACACCTTC. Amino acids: CSVDNRGGYGYTF.

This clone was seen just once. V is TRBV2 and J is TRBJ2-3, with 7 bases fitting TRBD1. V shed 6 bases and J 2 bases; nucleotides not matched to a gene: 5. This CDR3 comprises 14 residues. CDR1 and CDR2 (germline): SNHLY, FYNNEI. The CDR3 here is CASSQGDFTDTQYF. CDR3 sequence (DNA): TGTGCCAGCAGCCAGGGGGATTTCACAGATACGCAGTATTTT.

The CDR3 sequence: CASSFNRFGEQYF. The CDR3, as DNA: TGTGCCAGCAGTTTCAACAGGTTCGGGGAGCAGTACTTC. The rearrangement joins TRBV6-5 to TRBJ2-7; D perhaps matches TRBD1 (5 bases). Germline CDR1 is MNHEY and CDR2 is SVGAGI. The CDR3 is made up of 13 amino acids. Trimming shortened V by 4 bases and J by 7 bases, and 14 bases separated the two germline ends.

The CDR3, as DNA: TGTGCCAGCAGCTTGGGGCAGGGAGGCTACGAGCAGTACTTC. This translates into CASSLGQGGYEQYF. The V gene is TRBV5-4, the J gene TRBJ2-7; D may be TRBD2 (6 bases). The CDR3 has 14 amino acids. V lost 0 bases, J lost 3 bases, and 10 bases lay in between. The germline CDR1 and CDR2 sequences are SGHNT and YYREEE (reference sequence).

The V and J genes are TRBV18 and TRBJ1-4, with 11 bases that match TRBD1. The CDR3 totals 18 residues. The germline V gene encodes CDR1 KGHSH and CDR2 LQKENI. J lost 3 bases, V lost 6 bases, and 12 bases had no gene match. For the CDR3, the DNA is TGTGCCAGCTCCCTCCGATCCGGACAGGGGGCAGCTAATGAAAAACTGTTTTTT. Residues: CASSLRSGQGAANEKLFF.

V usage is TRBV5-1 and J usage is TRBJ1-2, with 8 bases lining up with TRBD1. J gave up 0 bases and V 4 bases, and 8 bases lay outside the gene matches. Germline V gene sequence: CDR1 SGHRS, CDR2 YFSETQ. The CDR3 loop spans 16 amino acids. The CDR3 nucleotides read TGCGCCAGCAGCCTTCAGGGACAGGAATCTAACTATGGCTACACCTTC. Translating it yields CASSLQGQESNYGYTF. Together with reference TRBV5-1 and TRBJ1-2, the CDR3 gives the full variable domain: KAGVTQTPRYLIKTRGQQVTLSCSPISGHRSVSWYQQTPGQGLQFLFEYFSETQRNKGNFPGRFSGRQFSNSRSEMNVSTLELGDSALYLCASSLQGQESNYGYTFGSGTRLTVV.

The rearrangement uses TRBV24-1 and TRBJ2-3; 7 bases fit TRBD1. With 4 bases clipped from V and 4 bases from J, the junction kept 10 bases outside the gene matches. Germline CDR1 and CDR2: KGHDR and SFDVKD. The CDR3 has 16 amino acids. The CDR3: CATSDRRQGGPDTQYF. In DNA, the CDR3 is TGTGCCACCAGTGACCGCCGACAGGGTGGTCCAGATACGCAGTATTTT.

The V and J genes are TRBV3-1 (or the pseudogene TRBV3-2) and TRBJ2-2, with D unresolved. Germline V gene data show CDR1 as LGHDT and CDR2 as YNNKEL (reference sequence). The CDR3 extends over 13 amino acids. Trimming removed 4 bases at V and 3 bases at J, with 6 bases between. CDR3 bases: TGTGCCAGCAGCCGCACGGACACCGGGGAGCTGTTTTTT. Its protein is CASSRTDTGELFF.